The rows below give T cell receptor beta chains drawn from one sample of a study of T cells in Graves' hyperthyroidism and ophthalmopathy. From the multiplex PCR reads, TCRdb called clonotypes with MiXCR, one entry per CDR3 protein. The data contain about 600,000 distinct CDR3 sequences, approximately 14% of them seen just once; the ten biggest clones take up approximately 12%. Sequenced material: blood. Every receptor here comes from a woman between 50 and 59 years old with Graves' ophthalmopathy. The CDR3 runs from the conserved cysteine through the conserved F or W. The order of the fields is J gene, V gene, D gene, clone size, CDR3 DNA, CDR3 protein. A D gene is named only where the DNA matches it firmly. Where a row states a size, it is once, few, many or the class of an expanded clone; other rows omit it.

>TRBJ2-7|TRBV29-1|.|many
TGCAGCGTTGAAAGCAGGGGACAAGACTACGAGCAGTACTTC
CSVESRGQDYEQYF
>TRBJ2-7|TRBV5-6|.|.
TGTGCCAGCAGCAGCAGATTCGGGGGGCAATACGAGCAGTACTTC
CASSSRFGGQYEQYF
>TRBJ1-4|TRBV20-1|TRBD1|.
TGCAGTGCTAGAGATTATCGGACCCAGGGGGCGGGTGAAAAACTGTTTTTT
CSARDYRTQGAGEKLFF
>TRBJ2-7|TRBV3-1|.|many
TGTGCCAGCAGCCCCGGGATAGGGGCCTACGAGCAGTACTTC
CASSPGIGAYEQYF
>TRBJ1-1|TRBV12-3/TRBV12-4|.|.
TGTGCCAGCAGTTTTTCAGGGGCGAACACTGAAGCTTTCTTT
CASSFSGANTEAFF
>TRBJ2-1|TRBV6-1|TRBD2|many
TGTGCCAGCCGGCCTAGCGGGAGTTTCAATGAGCAGTTCTTC
CASRPSGSFNEQFF
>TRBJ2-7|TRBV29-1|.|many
TGCAGCGTTGGAGGGGACGAGCAGTACTTC
CSVGGDEQYF
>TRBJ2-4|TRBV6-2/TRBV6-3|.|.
TGTGCCAGCAGTTACTCGATTGGGGGGCGGGCGGCCATTCAGTACTTC
CASSYSIGGRAAIQYF
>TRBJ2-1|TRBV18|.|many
TGTGCCAGCTCACCACCGGGTCTAGGGGGAAATGAGCAGTTCTTC
CASSPPGLGGNEQFF
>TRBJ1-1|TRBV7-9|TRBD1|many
TGTGCCAGCAGTCTGGGACAGACGAACACTGAAGCTTTCTTT
CASSLGQTNTEAFF
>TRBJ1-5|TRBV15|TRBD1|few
TGTGCCACCAGCGGGACAGGGGGCGCCGAACGTCGCAATCAGCCCCAGCATTTT
CATSGTGGAERRNQPQHF
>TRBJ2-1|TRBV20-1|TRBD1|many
TGCAGTGCTAGGAGGACAGGGAGGAATGAGCAGTTCTTC
CSARRTGRNEQFF
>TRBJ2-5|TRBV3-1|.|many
TGTGCCAGCAGCCAAGAATTCGGCGGGTCTCCGTGGGAAGGGACCCAGTACTTC
CASSQEFGGSPWEGTQYF
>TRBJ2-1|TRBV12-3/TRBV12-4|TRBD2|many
TGTGCCAGCAGTATCAGCGGGAGGGGGTTCTACAATGAGCAGTTCTTC
CASSISGRGFYNEQFF
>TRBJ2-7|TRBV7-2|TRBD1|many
TGTGCCAGCAGCTGGGGGCCAGGGACAGGGCGTTATGACGTCGTCTACGAGCAGTACTTC
CASSWGPGTGRYDVVYEQYF
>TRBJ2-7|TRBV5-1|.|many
TGCGCCAGCAGCTTGGCCCTCGTGACGGCAGTAGAAGAGCAGTACTTC
CASSLALVTAVEEQYF
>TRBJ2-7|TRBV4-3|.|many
TGCGCCAGCAGCCAAGTAGCGGACATATCCTACGAGCAGTACTTC
CASSQVADISYEQYF
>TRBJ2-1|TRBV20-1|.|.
TGCAGTGCTAGAGATCGACCCTACAATGAGCCGTTCTTC
CSARDRPYNEPFF
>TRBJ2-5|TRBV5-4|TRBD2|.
TGTGCCAGCAGCACAGGACTAGCGGGAGGGTCCAATCAAGAGACCCAGTACTTC
CASSTGLAGGSNQETQYF
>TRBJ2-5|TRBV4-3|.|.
TGCGCCAGCAGCCAAGCTACGAAGGTTTTTATAGAGACCCAGTACTTC
CASSQATKVFIETQYF
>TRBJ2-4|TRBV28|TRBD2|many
TGTGCCAGCAAGGCGGGAGGGGCCCCTTGGGACATTCAGTACTTC
CASKAGGAPWDIQYF
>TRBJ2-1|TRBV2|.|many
TGTGCCAGCAGTGAATATGATGAGCAGTTCTTC
CASSEYDEQFF
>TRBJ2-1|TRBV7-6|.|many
TGTGCCAGCAGCTTATCGGTTGCGGTATACAATGAGCAGTTCTTC
CASSLSVAVYNEQFF
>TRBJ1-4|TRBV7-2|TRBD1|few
TGTGCCAGCAGACAGGGGTCAGCTAATGAAAAACTGTTTTTT
CASRQGSANEKLFF
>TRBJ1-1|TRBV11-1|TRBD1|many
TGTGCCAGCAGCCATGGACAGGGGGCTGGTACTGAAGCTTTCTTT
CASSHGQGAGTEAFF
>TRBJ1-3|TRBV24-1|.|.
TGTGCCACCAGTGATGGTGGGTCTCCTGGAAACACCATATATTTT
CATSDGGSPGNTIYF
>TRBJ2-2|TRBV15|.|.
TGTGCCACCACGAGGTACGACGGTAACACCGGGGAGCTGTTTTTT
CATTRYDGNTGELFF
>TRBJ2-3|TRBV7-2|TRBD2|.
TGTGCCAGCAGCTCCTTAGCGGGAGGGCCGATAGATACGCAGTATTTT
CASSSLAGGPIDTQYF
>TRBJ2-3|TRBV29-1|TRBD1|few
TGCAGCGTTGAAGCTGACAGGGGTAACACAGATACGCAGTATTTT
CSVEADRGNTDTQYF
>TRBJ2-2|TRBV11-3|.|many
TGTGCCAGCGACCAGGGAGATACCGGGGAGCTGTTTTTT
CASDQGDTGELFF
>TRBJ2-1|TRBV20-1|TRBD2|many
TGCAGTGCTAGAACCGGGACTAGCCCCTACAATGAGCAGTTCTTC
CSARTGTSPYNEQFF
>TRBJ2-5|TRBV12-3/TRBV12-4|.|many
TGTGCCAGCAGTTTCGGTGGGACACAGGGGAGGCAACAGTACTTC
CASSFGGTQGRQQYF
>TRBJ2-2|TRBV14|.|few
TGTGCCAGCAGCCAAGTAACCGGAGGGATGATTAACGGGGAGCTGTTTTTT
CASSQVTGGMINGELFF
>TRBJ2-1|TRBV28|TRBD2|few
TGTGCCAGCAGTATTCATAGCGGGAGTGGCAATGAGCAGTTCTTC
CASSIHSGSGNEQFF
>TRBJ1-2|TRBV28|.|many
TGTGCCAGCAGCCCAGGGATCCCTGGCTACACCTTC
CASSPGIPGYTF
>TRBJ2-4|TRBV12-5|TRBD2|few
TGTGCTAGTGGGCCAGGACTAGCGGGATCCATTCAGTACTTC
CASGPGLAGSIQYF
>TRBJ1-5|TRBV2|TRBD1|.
TGTGCCAGCAGAGTGGACAGGGACCAGCCCCAGCATTTT
CASRVDRDQPQHF
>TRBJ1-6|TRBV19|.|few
TGTGCCAGTAGCGGAACAGGGTGGACTAATTCACCCCTCCACTTT
CASSGTGWTNSPLHF
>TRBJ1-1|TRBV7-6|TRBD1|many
TGTGCCAGCAGCTCAAGACAGGGATGGGCGAGCACTGAAGCTTTCTTT
CASSSRQGWASTEAFF
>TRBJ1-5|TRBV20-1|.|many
TGCAGTGCTAGAGGGATAGGACATAGCAATCAGCCCCAGCATTTT
CSARGIGHSNQPQHF
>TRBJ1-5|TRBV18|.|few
TGTGCCAGCTCACCATCGGGATATCAGCCCCAGCATTTT
CASSPSGYQPQHF
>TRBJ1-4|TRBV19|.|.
TGTGCCAGTAGATTGTCCGGGAACGAAAAACTGTTTTTT
CASRLSGNEKLFF
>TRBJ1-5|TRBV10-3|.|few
TGTGCCATCAGTGATAGGCTGGATAGCAATCAGCCCCAGCATTTT
CAISDRLDSNQPQHF
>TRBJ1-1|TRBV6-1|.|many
TGTGCCAGCAACGATTGGGACAAGGGGAGCACTGAAGCTTTCTTT
CASNDWDKGSTEAFF
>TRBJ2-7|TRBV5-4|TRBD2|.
TGTGCCAGCAGCTTGGGTAGCGGGAGCTACGGGCAGTACTTC
CASSLGSGSYGQYF
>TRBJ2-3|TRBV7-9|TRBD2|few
TGTGCCAGCAGTCCTATAGCGGGAGGCACCACAGATACGCAGTATTTT
CASSPIAGGTTDTQYF
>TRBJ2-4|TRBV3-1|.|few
TGTGCCAGCAGCGAGTCGCACATCCTAGCCAAAAACATTCAGTACTTC
CASSESHILAKNIQYF
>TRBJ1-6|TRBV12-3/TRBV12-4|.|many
TGTGCCAGCAGTTTCAGGGCCCAAGCACCCCTCCACTTT
CASSFRAQAPLHF
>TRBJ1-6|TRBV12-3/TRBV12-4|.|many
TGTGCCAGCTCACCAGGGAGCAATTCACCCCTCCACTTT
CASSPGSNSPLHF
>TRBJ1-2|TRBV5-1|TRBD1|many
TGCGCCAGCAGCGATGGGACAGGGGGCGACTATGGCTACACCTTC
CASSDGTGGDYGYTF
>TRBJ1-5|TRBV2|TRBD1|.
TGTGCCAGCAGTGCCTTGAGGACAGGGGGCATGCAGCCCCAGCATTTT
CASSALRTGGMQPQHF
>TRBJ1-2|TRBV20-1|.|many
TGCAGTGCTAGCTCCCCGACAGAGATTTTCTATGGCTACACCTTC
CSASSPTEIFYGYTF